The 21 T cell receptor beta chains below all came from one sample that was sequenced in a study of human T cells and chemical hapten exposure. TCRdb processed the RACE reads anew with MiXCR; each CDR3 protein has one entry. This sample has some 83,000 distinct CDR3 sequences, with roughly 10% found just once. Described time point: patch test 1, 2 weeks after DPC sensitization. Treatment of the sample: therapeutic diphenylcyclopropenone sensitization with weekly scalp DPC. The specimen comprised whole blood, sampled in connection with sensitization to the hapten diphenylcyclopropenone (DPC). The receptors come from a woman in her 50s with alopecia areata. Some clones in this sample may be carry-over from other donors' samples.

This clonotype was observed a few times. CDR3 in amino acids: CSARDSTSGGPYEQYF. The CDR3 nucleotides read TGCAGTGCTAGAGATTCGACTAGCGGGGGTCCCTACGAGCAGTACTTC. The chain has TRBV20-1 and TRBJ2-7; 12 bases are a match to TRBD2. V lost 0 bases to trimming and J lost 2 bases; unmatched junction nucleotides: 5. CDR3 size: 16 residues. Germline lookup yields CDR1 DFQATT and CDR2 SNEGSKA (reference sequence).

The chain carries TRBV20-1 and TRBJ1-5, with D maybe TRBD1 (5 bases). CDR1 is DFQATT, CDR2 SNEGSKA, per germline (reference sequence). CDR3 length: 16 amino acids. V lost 1 base, J lost 4 bases, and 17 bases lay in between. CDR3 DNA: TGCAGTGCTAGAGCATCCCAGGGACGGGAAAATCAGCCCCAGCATTTT. Protein: CSARASQGRENQPQHF.

The chain employs TRBV28 and TRBJ2-7; 8 bases map to TRBD1. The trim removed 4 bases at V and 2 bases at J, leaving 7 bases unmatched. The CDR3 loop spans 15 amino acids. The germline V gene encodes CDR1 MDHEN and CDR2 SYDVKM. The chain's CDR3 is CASSSPGQVTYEQYF. CDR3 nucleotides: TGTGCCAGCAGTTCACCGGGACAGGTCACCTACGAGCAGTACTTC.

This clonotype was seen many times. The gene calls are TRBV7-2 and TRBJ2-7; no clear D gene. This CDR3 comprises 11 residues. Germline V gene sequence: CDR1 SGHTA, CDR2 FQGNSA. V was clipped by 2 bases and J by 5 bases, with 4 bases between them. DNA of the CDR3: TGTGCCAGCAGCTTATCCCACGAGCAGTACTTC. Its protein is CASSLSHEQYF.

This clonotype was seen many times. The rearrangement joins TRBV11-2 to TRBJ2-3; D call uncertain. Trimming took 5 bases from V and 0 from J, leaving 6 bases between them. This CDR3 comprises 13 residues. Germline CDR1 SGHAT, CDR2 FQNNGV. As DNA, the CDR3 is TGTGCCAGCAGCCCTGCTAGCACAGATACGCAGTATTTT. This translates into CASSPASTDTQYF.

This clonotype was seen more than once but under ten times. The chain joins TRBV5-1 to TRBJ2-1, with TRBD1 matching over 7 bases. With 4 bases clipped from V and 3 bases from J, the junction kept 4 bases outside the gene matches. From germline, CDR1 is SGHRS and CDR2 YFSETQ. The CDR3 is 14 residues long. The DNA of the CDR3 is TGCGCCAGCAGCACAGGACAGGTCTACAATGAGCAGTTCTTC. This gives the protein CASSTGQVYNEQFF.

The gene calls are TRBV10-3 and TRBJ2-1; perhaps TRBD2 as D (5 bases). The CDR3 contains 16 residues. The germline CDR1 and CDR2 sequences are ENHRY and SYGVKD. V was shortened by 4 bases and J by 7 bases, with 20 bases between the two germline ends. The CDR3 nucleotides read TGTGCCATCAGTGCAGCGCGGGTGCAGACCGCAAATGAGCAGTTCTTC. Amino acid sequence: CAISAARVQTANEQFF.

The rearrangement joins TRBV6-2 or TRBV6-3 to TRBJ2-2; tentative D call: TRBD2 (6 bases). V was cut by 10 bases and J by 4 bases, with 16 bases left in between. This CDR3 region has 14 residues. CDR1 and CDR2 from the germline V gene are MNHEY and SVGEGT. The CDR3 is CATVGTPITGELFF. For the CDR3, the DNA is TGTGCCACCGTTGGGACTCCTATCACCGGGGAGCTGTTTTTT.

This clonotype occurred a few times. V gene TRBV19 combines with J gene TRBJ2-7, with a tentative D call TRBD1 (6 bases). Per the germline V gene, CDR1 is LNHDA and CDR2 is SQIVND (reference sequence). There are 15 residues in the CDR3. V lost 5 bases and J lost 6, with 20 bases in between. The DNA for the CDR3 is TGTGCCAGTAGTTCCCGGACAGCCTCGGCCTCCGAGCAGTACTTC. This gives the protein CASSSRTASASEQYF.

The chain carries TRBV28 and TRBJ2-7, with D tentatively TRBD2 (6 bases). Germline lookup yields CDR1 MDHEN and CDR2 SYDVKM. The V gene lost 3 bases and the J gene lost 0 bases, with 15 bases spanning the gap. The CDR3 loop spans 16 amino acids. The CDR3 loop reads CASSFHLARLSYEQYF. The CDR3 region has the DNA TGTGCCAGCAGTTTCCACCTAGCGCGCCTCTCCTACGAGCAGTACTTC.

On this clonotype itself: Germline is not matched at one junction end, which may reflect a read error. The chain joins TRBV28 to TRBJ2-1; no clear D. Per germline, CDR1 MDHEN and CDR2 SYDVKM. The CDR3 has 11 amino acids. CDR3 in DNA: TGTGCCAGCAGTTTAAATCGTGAGCAGTCCTTC. Its translation: CASSLNREQSF. Complete variable domain (other parts from reference TRBV28 and TRBJ2-1): DVKVTQSSRYLVKRTGEKVFLECVQDMDHENMFWYRQDPGLGLRLIYFSYDVKMKEKGDIPEGYSVSREKKERFSLILESASTNQTSMYLCASSLNREQSFGPGTRLTVL.

This clonotype was seen ten or more times. The J gene is TRBJ2-3, the V gene TRBV11-1; D may be TRBD1 (6 bases). Germline assignment: CDR1 SGHAT and CDR2 FQDESV (reference sequence). This CDR3 is built from 13 residues. The V end lost 2 bases, the J end lost 5 bases, and 8 bases lay between the germline ends. CDR3 sequence (DNA): TGTGCCAGCAGCTTATTCAGGGGAGATACGCAGTATTTT. The encoded protein is CASSLFRGDTQYF.

This clonotype was counted between two and nine times. The CDR3 DNA is TGTGCCAGCTCACGACAACAGGAATGGGAGCCCCAGCATTTT. Translation: CASSRQQEWEPQHF. The chain links TRBV18 to TRBJ1-5, with a possible D match to TRBD1 (5 bases). CDR1 KGHSH and CDR2 LQKENI come from the germline V gene. V lost 4 bases and J lost 8, with 15 bases in between. This CDR3 region has 14 residues.

The genes are TRBV4-2 and TRBJ2-3; TRBD2 agrees at 11 bases. This CDR3 region has 15 residues. Germline trimming cut 2 bases from V and 7 bases from J; bases unmatched to any gene: 5. Germline lookup yields CDR1 LGHNA and CDR2 YNFKEQ. The CDR3 region is CASSQMGTSGYTQYF. The CDR3 region has the DNA TGTGCCAGCAGCCAAATGGGGACTAGCGGTTATACGCAGTATTTT.

This clonotype occurred a few times. This chain links TRBV19 with TRBJ2-5; D is uncertain. The V and J ends lost 5 bases and 4 bases respectively, with 14 bases between them. The germline V gene has CDR1 LNHDA and CDR2 SQIVND (reference sequence). The CDR3 extends over 14 amino acids. CDR3 coding DNA: TGTGCCAGTAGTCCCAAGGAGAAAGGAGAGACCCAGTACTTC. Translated, it gives CASSPKEKGETQYF.

Worth noting for this clonotype: It is unclear where the CDR3 begins or ends on the DNA, so no DNA is shown, and the CDR3 is as TCRdb lists it. V is TRBV20-1 and J is TRBJ1-2; the D call of TRBD1 is as the table states it, not checked on the DNA. The CDR3 length is 13 residues, termini included. Germline assignment: CDR1 DFQATT and CDR2 SNEGSKA (reference sequence). Here the CDR3 reads CSARDTADYGCTF.

Note on this clonotype: One base away lies a much larger clone, so this may be a sequencing read error. V gene TRBV11-1 combines with J gene TRBJ2-2; unclear D gene. V lost 6 bases and J 5 bases, leaving 10 bases between the germline ends. This CDR3 has 13 amino acids. The V gene's germline CDR1 is SGHAT and CDR2 FQDESV (reference sequence). CDR3 coding DNA: TGTGCCAGCAGTCTTAGAATAACCGGGGAGCTGTTTTTT. It translates to CASSLRITGELFF.

This clonotype was counted ten times or more. The chain links TRBV7-6 to TRBJ2-3; 8 bases fit TRBD2. Germline CDR1 reads SGHVS; CDR2 reads FNYEAQ. Unmatched junction bases numbered 8, after V lost 1 base and J lost 2 bases. This CDR3 is 17 amino acids long. The CDR3 reads CASSLGGLAGTTDTQYF. The CDR3 DNA is TGTGCCAGCAGCTTAGGCGGGTTAGCGGGGACCACAGATACGCAGTATTTT.

This chain links TRBV9 with TRBJ2-7; TRBD1 aligns across 9 bases. Germline values: CDR1 SGDLS, CDR2 YYNGEE. V lost 0 bases and J lost 4; bases outside the gene matches: 5. The CDR3 runs 15 residues. The CDR3 DNA reads as TGTGCCAGCAGCGTAGGGGACAGGGATCTGTACGAGCAGTACTTC. Translating it yields CASSVGDRDLYEQYF.

This clonotype was observed at least ten times. The J gene is TRBJ2-3, the V gene TRBV5-1; D remains ambiguous. CDR3 length: 14 amino acids. Deletions cut 1 base from V and 1 base from J, with 7 bases between. Germline V gene lookup returns CDR1 SGHRS and CDR2 YFSETQ. Here the CDR3 reads CASSLFQGTDTQYF. In DNA, the CDR3 is TGCGCCAGCAGCTTGTTCCAGGGCACAGATACGCAGTATTTT.

There are a few counts of this clonotype. The rearrangement joins TRBV5-1 to TRBJ1-4; D call uncertain. The CDR3 covers 13 residues. The germline V gene encodes CDR1 SGHRS and CDR2 YFSETQ. V was shortened by 2 bases and J by 8 bases, with 10 bases between the two germline ends. CDR3 nucleotide sequence: TGCGCCAGCAGCTTCCCGGGAGGGGAAAAACTGTTTTTT. Translated: CASSFPGGEKLFF.